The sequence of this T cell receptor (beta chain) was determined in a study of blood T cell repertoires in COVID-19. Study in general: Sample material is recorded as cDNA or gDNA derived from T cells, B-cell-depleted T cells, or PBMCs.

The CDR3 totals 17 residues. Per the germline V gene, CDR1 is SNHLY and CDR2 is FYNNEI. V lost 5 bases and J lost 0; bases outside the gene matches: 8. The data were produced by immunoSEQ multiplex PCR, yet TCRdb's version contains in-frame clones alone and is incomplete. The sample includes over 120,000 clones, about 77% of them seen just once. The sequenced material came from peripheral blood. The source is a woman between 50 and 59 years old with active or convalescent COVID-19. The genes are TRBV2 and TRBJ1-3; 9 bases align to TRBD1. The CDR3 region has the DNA TGTGCCAGCAGTTCTACAGGGGGCGGCAGCTCTGGAAACACCATATATTTT. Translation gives CASSSTGGGSSGNTIYF.